This passage covers 5 T cell receptor beta chains from one sample sequenced in a study of cytomegalovirus exposure and HLA in healthy donors (dated by TCRdb to about 2017). The method behind the library was the immunoSEQ multiplex PCR assay. A mixture of 60 forward primers for TCR Vbeta segments and 13 reverse primers for TCR Jbeta segments was used in the multiplex PCR. Entries here come from immuneACCESS through TCRdb and include only in-frame sequences with V and J called. Some clones fail to appear in such tables; in the studies checked, an unresolved V gene covers under half of the shortfall, and the cause of the remainder is unknown. The table for this sample lists about 160,000 clones; 81% of them were counted only once. The top ten constitute 1.3% of the sample. Sequenced material: PBMCs. The receptors were gathered from a man between 45 and 60 years old in good health and CMV-seropositive.

V and J are TRBV30 and TRBJ2-5, with 15 bases identical to TRBD2. The DNA matches TRBJ2-7 better at its end, which makes the J call doubtful. The CDR3 has 18 amino acids. Germline CDR1 is GTSNPN and CDR2 is SVGIG (reference sequence). The CDR3 reads CAWSTIRTSGRVAYEQYF. The CDR3 DNA follows: TGTGCCTGGAGTACTATCCGGACTAGCGGGAGGGTGGCCTACGAGCAGTACTTC.

This clone turned up a few times. This chain links TRBV18 with TRBJ1-6; D is unclear. Germline CDR1 is KGHSH and CDR2 is LQKENI. CDR3 length equals 16 residues. V was cut by 5 bases and J by 6 bases, with 17 bases left in between. The DNA for the CDR3 is TGTGCCAGCTCAAATTCACCGGGGTCGATTAATTCACCCCTCCACTTT. Translated, it gives CASSNSPGSINSPLHF.

This clone was observed once. The chain uses TRBV5-8 and TRBJ2-1; 7 bases are a match to TRBD2. V gave up 0 bases and J gave up 8 bases; unmatched junction bases: 8. The V gene's germline CDR1 is SGHTS and CDR2 YDEGEE. This CDR3 spans 15 amino acids. This CDR3 is CASSLVVRAGDEQFF. The CDR3 DNA follows: TGTGCCAGCAGCTTGGTGGTCAGGGCGGGGGATGAGCAGTTCTTC.

This rearrangement joins TRBV6-1 to TRBJ2-1; 7 bases match TRBD1. V gave up 9 bases and J gave up 2 bases; unmatched junction bases: 10. In germline, CDR1 is MNHNS, CDR2 SASEGT. The CDR3 consists of 15 residues. The CDR3 sequence is CASRQGQGTYNEQFF. In nucleotides, the CDR3 is TGTGCCAGTAGACAGGGCCAGGGGACCTACAATGAGCAGTTCTTC.

The chain combines TRBV6-5 with TRBJ2-4, with a tentative D call TRBD2 (5 bases). The CDR3 spans 15 residues. Germline V gene sequence: CDR1 MNHEY, CDR2 SVGAGI. V dropped 10 bases and J dropped 9 bases, with 25 bases sitting between them. As DNA, the CDR3 is TGTGCCACAGGAGAACCCCGGGGTCCCCGGGGCATTCAGTACTTC. This sequence encodes CATGEPRGPRGIQYF.